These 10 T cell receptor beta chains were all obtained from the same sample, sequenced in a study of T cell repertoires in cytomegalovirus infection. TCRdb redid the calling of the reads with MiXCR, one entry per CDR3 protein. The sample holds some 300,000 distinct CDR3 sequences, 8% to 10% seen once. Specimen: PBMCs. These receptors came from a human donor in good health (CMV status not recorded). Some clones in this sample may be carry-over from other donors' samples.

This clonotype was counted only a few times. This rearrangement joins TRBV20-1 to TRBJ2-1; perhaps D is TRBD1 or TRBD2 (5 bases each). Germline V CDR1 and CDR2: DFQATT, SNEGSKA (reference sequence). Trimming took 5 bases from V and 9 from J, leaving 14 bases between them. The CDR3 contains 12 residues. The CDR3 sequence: CSAPTGTGEQFF. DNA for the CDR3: TGCAGTGCTCCAACTGGGACCGGTGAGCAGTTCTTC.

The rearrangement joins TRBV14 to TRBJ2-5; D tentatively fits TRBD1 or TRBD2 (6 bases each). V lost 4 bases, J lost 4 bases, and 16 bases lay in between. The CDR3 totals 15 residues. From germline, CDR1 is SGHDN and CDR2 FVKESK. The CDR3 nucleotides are TGTGCCAGCAGCCTCGTCCTGGGGGGCGGAGAGACCCAGTACTTC. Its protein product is CASSLVLGGGETQYF.

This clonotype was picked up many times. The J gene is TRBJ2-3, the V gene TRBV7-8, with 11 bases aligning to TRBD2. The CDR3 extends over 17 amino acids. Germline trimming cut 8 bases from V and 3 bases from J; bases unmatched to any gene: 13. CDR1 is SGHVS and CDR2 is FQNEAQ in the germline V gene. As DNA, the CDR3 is TGTGCCAGCCGCTCGGGACTAGCGGCCTCAGGGACAGATACGCAGTATTTT. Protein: CASRSGLAASGTDTQYF.

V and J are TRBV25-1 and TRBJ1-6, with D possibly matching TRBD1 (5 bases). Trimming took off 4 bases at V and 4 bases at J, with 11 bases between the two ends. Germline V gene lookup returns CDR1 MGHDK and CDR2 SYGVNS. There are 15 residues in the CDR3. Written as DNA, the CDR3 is TGTGCCAGCAGTGGGACGGGACGGTATAATTCACCCCTCCACTTT. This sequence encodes CASSGTGRYNSPLHF.

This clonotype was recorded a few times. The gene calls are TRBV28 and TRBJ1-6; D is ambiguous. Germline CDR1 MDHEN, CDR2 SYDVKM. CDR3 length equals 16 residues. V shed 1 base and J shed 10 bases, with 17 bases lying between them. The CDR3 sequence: CASSLSSAWRESPLHF. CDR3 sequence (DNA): TGTGCCAGCAGTTTATCCTCTGCCTGGAGGGAGTCACCCCTCCACTTT.

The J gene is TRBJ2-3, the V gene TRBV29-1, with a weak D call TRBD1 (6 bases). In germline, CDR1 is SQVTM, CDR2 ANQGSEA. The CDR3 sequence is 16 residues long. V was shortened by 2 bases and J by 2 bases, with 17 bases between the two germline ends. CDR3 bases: TGCAGCGTTGAATCGAGTGGGCAGGGGTACACAGATACGCAGTATTTT. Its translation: CSVESSGQGYTDTQYF.

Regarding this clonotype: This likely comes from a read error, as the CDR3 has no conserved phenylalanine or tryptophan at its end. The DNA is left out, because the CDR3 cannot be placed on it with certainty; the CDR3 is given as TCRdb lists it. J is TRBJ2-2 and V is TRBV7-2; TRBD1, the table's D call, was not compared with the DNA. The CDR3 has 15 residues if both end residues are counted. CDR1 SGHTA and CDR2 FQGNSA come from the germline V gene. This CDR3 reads CASSLTGGHTGELSS.

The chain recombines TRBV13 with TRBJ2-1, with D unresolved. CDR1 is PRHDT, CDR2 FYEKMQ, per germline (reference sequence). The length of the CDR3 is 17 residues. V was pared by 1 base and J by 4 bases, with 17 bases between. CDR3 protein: CASSLAQAVPEYNEQFF. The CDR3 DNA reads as TGTGCCAGCAGCTTAGCCCAGGCGGTACCAGAATACAATGAGCAGTTCTTC.

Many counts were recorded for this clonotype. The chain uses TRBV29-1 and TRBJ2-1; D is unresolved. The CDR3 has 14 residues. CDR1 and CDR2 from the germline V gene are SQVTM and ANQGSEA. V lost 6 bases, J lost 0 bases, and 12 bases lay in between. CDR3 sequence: CSVPNTGSYNEQFF. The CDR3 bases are TGCAGCGTGCCCAACACCGGCTCCTACAATGAGCAGTTCTTC.

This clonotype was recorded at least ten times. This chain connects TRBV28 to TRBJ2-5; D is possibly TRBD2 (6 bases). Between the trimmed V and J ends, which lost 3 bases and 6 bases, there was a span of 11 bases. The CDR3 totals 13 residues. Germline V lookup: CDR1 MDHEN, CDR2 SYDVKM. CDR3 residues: CASSFTGVKTQYF. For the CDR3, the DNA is TGTGCCAGCAGTTTCACGGGGGTCAAGACCCAGTACTTC. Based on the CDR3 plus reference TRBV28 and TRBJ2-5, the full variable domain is DVKVTQSSRYLVKRTGEKVFLECVQDMDHENMFWYRQDPGLGLRLIYFSYDVKMKEKGDIPEGYSVSREKKERFSLILESASTNQTSMYLCASSFTGVKTQYFGPGTRLLVL.